These 27 T cell receptor beta chains were sequenced from one sample in a study of CD8+ T cells in alopecia areata. Sequencing used cDNA as its template, made by extracting RNA and reverse transcribing it. TCRdb keeps only in-frame clones here, not all; method: immunoSEQ multiplex PCR. Among approximately 160,000 clones listed, around three fifths were seen once. The treatment is: oral pan-JAK inhibitor, 5-10 mg twice daily. Material: CD4+ T cells sorted from blood, obtained at week 24, from a patient treated with tofacitinib. The receptors come from a human donor with alopecia areata.

This clone came up a few times. The chain links TRBV5-1 to TRBJ2-1; D tentatively fits TRBD1 or TRBD2 (6 bases each). V was cut by 2 bases and J by 10 bases, with 10 bases left in between. In germline, CDR1 is SGHRS, CDR2 YFSETQ. This CDR3 has 12 amino acids. The CDR3 is CASSFGGQEQFF. CDR3 nucleotide sequence: TGCGCCAGCAGCTTCGGGGGCCAGGAGCAGTTCTTC.

J is TRBJ2-1 and V is TRBV4-1; a weak D match, TRBD2 (5 bases). The CDR3 spans 16 residues. Per the germline V gene, CDR1 is MGHRA and CDR2 is YSYEKL. The V and J ends lost 0 bases and 5 bases respectively, with 14 bases between them. CDR3 amino acids: CASSQDMRAANNEQFF. CDR3 DNA sequence: TGCGCCAGCAGCCAAGATATGAGGGCTGCGAACAATGAGCAGTTCTTC.

This clone has a handful of counts. The chain carries TRBV6-5 and TRBJ2-3; TRBD1 agrees at 9 bases. J lost 0 bases, V lost 6 bases, and 4 bases had no gene match. Germline CDR1 MNHEY, CDR2 SVGAGI. This CDR3 is built from 15 residues. The chain's CDR3 is CASSRDRVSTDTQYF. The CDR3 DNA follows: TGTGCCAGCAGCCGGGACAGGGTTAGCACAGATACGCAGTATTTT.

This clone was seen a handful of times. The rearrangement joins TRBV5-1 to TRBJ2-7; D unresolved. CDR3 length: 16 amino acids. In germline, CDR1 is SGHRS, CDR2 YFSETQ. The V end lost 0 bases, the J end lost 1 base, and 14 bases lay between the germline ends. CDR3 nucleotide sequence: TGCGCCAGCAGCTTGGATCCCGCGGATACTTCCTACGAGCAGTACTTC. This encodes CASSLDPADTSYEQYF.

This clone appeared once. The chain employs TRBV5-1 and TRBJ1-5; TRBD1 matches 8 bases. This CDR3 spans 15 amino acids. J gave up 3 bases and V 4 bases, and 6 bases lay outside the gene matches. CDR1 and CDR2 (germline): SGHRS, YFSETQ. The CDR3 is CASSPGQDLNQPQHF. CDR3 in DNA: TGCGCCAGCAGCCCGGGACAGGACCTCAATCAGCCCCAGCATTTT.

The chain uses TRBV2 and TRBJ2-3; 8 bases match TRBD2. The ends lost 7 bases at V and 7 bases at J; junction bases unmatched: 16. This CDR3 has 16 amino acids. In germline, CDR1 is SNHLY, CDR2 FYNNEI. For the CDR3, the DNA is TGTGCCAGCACCTCTCCCACTAGCGGTCTCAGGAATACGCAGTATTTT. This encodes CASTSPTSGLRNTQYF.

The chain has TRBV7-8 and TRBJ2-7; tentative D call: TRBD1 (6 bases). V was pared by 4 bases and J by 0 bases, with 10 bases between. The CDR3 runs to 14 residues. The germline V gene has CDR1 SGHVS and CDR2 FQNEAQ. CDR3 loop: CASSSTGVSYEQYF. The CDR3 nucleotides are TGTGCCAGCAGCTCGACAGGAGTCTCCTACGAGCAGTACTTC.

The rearrangement uses TRBV18 and TRBJ2-5; no definite D call. The CDR3 sequence is 13 residues long. Trimming stripped 4 bases from V and 0 bases from J, with 6 bases between. CDR1 and CDR2 from the germline V gene are KGHSH and LQKENI. CDR3 coding DNA: TGTGCCAGCTCACAAGGACACCAAGAGACCCAGTACTTC. This sequence encodes CASSQGHQETQYF. Supplemented by reference TRBV18 and TRBJ2-5, the full variable domain reads NAGVMQNPRHLVRRRGQEARLRCSPMKGHSHVYWYRQLPEEGLKFMVYLQKENIIDESGMPKERFSAEFPKEGPSILRIQQVVRGDSAAYFCASSQGHQETQYFGPGTRLLVL.

This rearrangement joins TRBV29-1 to TRBJ2-6; 7 bases map to TRBD2. V was clipped by 5 bases and J by 1 base; unmatched bases: 5. In germline, CDR1 is SQVTM, CDR2 ANQGSEA. The CDR3 contains 15 residues. This CDR3 reads CSVKRGESGANVLTF. The CDR3 DNA reads TGCAGCGTTAAACGGGGGGAGTCTGGGGCCAACGTCCTGACTTTC.

The chain recombines TRBV5-1 with TRBJ1-2; TRBD1 agrees at 7 bases. The germline CDR1 and CDR2 sequences are SGHRS and YFSETQ. The CDR3 is 16 residues long. After removal of 2 bases from V and 3 bases from J, the junction contained 10 bases not matched to a gene. The CDR3: CASSLVSGTVDYGYTF. CDR3 bases: TGCGCCAGCAGCTTAGTTTCCGGGACAGTTGACTATGGCTACACCTTC.

The chain uses TRBV15 and TRBJ2-5; the D call may be TRBD1 or TRBD2 (8 bases each). The CDR3 is 17 amino acids. In germline, CDR1 is LNHNV, CDR2 YYDKDF (reference sequence). The germline V and J ends were trimmed by 3 bases and 5 bases, with 22 bases remaining between them. DNA for the CDR3: TGTGCCACCAGCAGGCGGCAGGGGGCGGGAGGTACGGAGACCCAGTACTTC. This gives the protein CATSRRQGAGGTETQYF.

The chain recombines TRBV29-1 with TRBJ1-2; D call uncertain. Germline assignment: CDR1 SQVTM and CDR2 ANQGSEA. The CDR3 totals 12 residues. V was cut by 4 bases and J by 4 bases, with 10 bases left in between. CDR3 sequence: CSVGLGRYGYTF. The CDR3 DNA reads as TGCAGCGTTGGTCTTGGGCGCTATGGCTACACCTTC.

The chain carries TRBV30 and TRBJ1-2; D not certain. The CDR3 covers 12 residues. Germline CDR1 GTSNPN, CDR2 SVGIG (reference sequence). The germline V and J ends were trimmed by 0 bases and 5 bases, with 7 bases remaining between them. The DNA of the CDR3 is TGTGCCTGGAGTGTATATGGGTATGGCTACACCTTC. Protein: CAWSVYGYGYTF.

The rearrangement links TRBV29-1 to TRBJ2-1, with TRBD2 identical over 11 bases. Unmatched junction bases numbered 3, after V lost 7 bases and J lost 4 bases. The germline CDR1 and CDR2 sequences are SQVTM and ANQGSEA. This CDR3 region has 13 residues. The CDR3 DNA reads as TGCAGCGGGGGACTAGCGGTTTACAATGAGCAGTTCTTC. This encodes CSGGLAVYNEQFF.

The chain couples TRBV30 to TRBJ1-5; D is unclear. The V gene's germline CDR1 is GTSNPN and CDR2 SVGIG (reference sequence). V lost 1 base to trimming and J lost 0 bases, with 4 bases between them. This CDR3 is built from 13 residues. Written as DNA, the CDR3 is TGTGCCTGGAGTGCCAATAGCAATCAGCCCCAGCATTTT. It is translated as CAWSANSNQPQHF.

The rearrangement joins TRBV10-3 to TRBJ2-1; D possibly matches TRBD1 or TRBD2 (5 bases each). V was clipped by 3 bases and J by 1 base, with 16 bases between them. The germline CDR1 and CDR2 sequences are ENHRY and SYGVKD. CDR3 length: 17 residues. The CDR3 sequence: CAISDLLGTGSYNEQFF. The CDR3 nucleotides read TGTGCCATCAGTGACCTACTGGGGACGGGGTCCTACAATGAGCAGTTCTTC.

The gene calls are TRBV25-1 and TRBJ1-2; 7 bases agree with TRBD1. The germline CDR1 and CDR2 sequences are MGHDK and SYGVNS. This CDR3 has 13 amino acids. V dropped 3 bases and J dropped 6; count of bases not matched to a gene: 4. As DNA, the CDR3 is TGTGCCAGCAGTGAGGCCAGGGGGGATGGCTACACCTTC. Translation: CASSEARGDGYTF.

The chain links TRBV30 to TRBJ2-1, with 7 bases fitting TRBD1. The CDR3 runs to 14 residues. Losses at the gene ends were 7 bases for V and 6 bases for J; bases not matched to a gene: 12. Germline V gene lookup returns CDR1 GTSNPN and CDR2 SVGIG (reference sequence). In DNA form, the CDR3 reads TGTGCCTCCGCACAGGGGCGGGTGACCAATGAGCAGTTCTTC. The encoded protein is CASAQGRVTNEQFF.

This sequence joins TRBV29-1 and TRBJ2-3; 7 nucleotides match TRBD2. V shed 5 bases, J shed 5 bases, and the junction held 19 bases outside the gene matches. This CDR3 contains 17 residues. Germline V gives CDR1 SQVTM, CDR2 ANQGSEA. The chain's CDR3 is CSVSGRSGARAGDTQYF. Here the CDR3 DNA reads TGCAGCGTTAGTGGTCGCAGCGGGGCGCGTGCAGGAGATACGCAGTATTTT.

This chain links TRBV5-1 with TRBJ2-7; TRBD1 matches at 7 bases. Germline CDR1 is SGHRS and CDR2 is YFSETQ. V shed 1 base and J 2 bases; nucleotides not matched to a gene: 3. The CDR3 is 14 residues long. CDR3 DNA: TGCGCCAGCAGCTTGCCTGACAGGGCCTACGAGCAGTACTTC. It specifies CASSLPDRAYEQYF.

V is TRBV29-1 and J is TRBJ2-5, with D possibly called TRBD1 or TRBD2 (5 bases each). Germline CDR1 is SQVTM and CDR2 is ANQGSEA. The CDR3 has 13 residues. Deletions cut 3 bases from V and 1 base from J, with 9 bases between. CDR3 residues: CSVDRDVQETQYF. CDR3 coding DNA: TGCAGCGTTGACAGGGACGTCCAAGAGACCCAGTACTTC.

This CDR3 is CSVDEVSGNTIYF. The DNA of the CDR3 is TGCAGCGTTGATGAAGTCTCTGGAAACACCATATATTTT. The chain carries TRBV29-1 and TRBJ1-3; no reliable D call. The CDR3 sequence is 13 residues long. Trimming shortened V by 3 bases and J by 0 bases, and 6 bases separated the two germline ends. The germline gives CDR1 SQVTM, CDR2 ANQGSEA.

The V gene is TRBV6-5, the J gene TRBJ1-6, with D perhaps matching TRBD1 (5 bases). The V and J ends lost 0 bases and 5 bases respectively, with 11 bases between them. The CDR3 is 16 residues long. Germline V gene sequence: CDR1 MNHEY, CDR2 SVGAGI. CDR3 sequence reads: CASSYSVGRNNSPLHF. Written as DNA, the CDR3 is TGTGCCAGCAGTTACTCCGTGGGACGGAATAATTCACCCCTCCACTTT.

The J gene is TRBJ1-1, the V gene TRBV4-2, with 11 nucleotides matching TRBD1. Germline V gene lookup returns CDR1 LGHNA and CDR2 YNFKEQ. Unmatched junction bases numbered 14, after V lost 4 bases and J lost 4 bases. The CDR3 loop spans 18 amino acids. CDR3 protein: CASSPLGQGVNVGTEAFF. CDR3 bases: TGTGCCAGCAGCCCCTTGGGACAGGGGGTCAATGTGGGCACTGAAGCTTTCTTT.

In DNA, the CDR3 is TGTGCCAGCGACGGGAATTCACCCCTCCACTTT. This sequence encodes CASDGNSPLHF. The chain employs TRBV2 and TRBJ1-6; D is ambiguous. V gave up 8 bases and J gave up 7 bases, with 6 bases separating them. This CDR3 spans 11 amino acids. The germline V gene has CDR1 SNHLY and CDR2 FYNNEI.

The V call is TRBV11-1, the J call TRBJ2-5; TRBD2 matches 7 bases. The CDR3 contains 16 residues. The germline CDR1 and CDR2 sequences are SGHAT and FQDESV (reference sequence). Losses at the gene ends were 6 bases for V and 6 bases for J; bases not matched to a gene: 16. CDR3 region: CASSIGFSGTSKTQYF. The CDR3 DNA reads as TGTGCCAGCAGTATAGGGTTCAGCGGGACTTCGAAGACCCAGTACTTC.

The rearrangement links TRBV18 to TRBJ2-7; 8 positions agree with TRBD1. The CDR3 sequence is 14 residues long. V was clipped by 3 bases and J by 4 bases; unmatched bases: 5. The germline CDR1 and CDR2 sequences are KGHSH and LQKENI. This CDR3 is CASSPSGGEYEQYF. The CDR3 DNA reads TGTGCCAGCTCACCTTCAGGGGGCGAATACGAGCAGTACTTC.